The clone carrying this T cell receptor beta chain was seen only a few times. Germline V CDR1 and CDR2: SEHNR, FQNEAQ (reference sequence). Deletions cut 2 bases from V and 0 bases from J, with 16 bases between. The CDR3 runs 17 residues. Time point specified: newly diagnosed GD, antithyroid drugs for less than 3 months. PBMC RNA was the source of the TCR library. The data stem from a study of regulatory T cells in long-lasting Graves disease. Arm-PCR of CDR3 regions with iRepertoire HTBI primers generated TCR beta libraries. TCRdb called the multiplex PCR reads again in MiXCR, with one record for every CDR3 protein. The sample has approximately 490,000 distinct CDR3 sequences, roughly 15% seen once. These data also featured in a second study, about T cells in Graves' hyperthyroidism and ophthalmopathy.

The chain employs TRBV7-9 and TRBJ1-1; D is unclear. The sequencing used peripheral blood mononuclear cells (PBMCs), collected at new diagnosis, from a patient treated with antithyroid drugs. The receptor was derived from a man in his forties with Graves disease. The CDR3 spells CASSLHVSSAMNTEAFF. The DNA for the CDR3 is TGTGCCAGCAGCTTACACGTTTCCAGCGCGATGAACACTGAAGCTTTCTTT.